This is a list of T cell receptor beta chains from one sample in a study of blood T cell repertoires in COVID-19. Method: immunoSEQ multiplex PCR; TCRdb's copy keeps in-frame clones and lacks some. The table shows approximately 140,000 clones, with around 85% occurring only once. Material for sequencing was peripheral blood. These receptors came from a man in his 70s with acute or convalescent COVID-19. CDR3s include the opening cysteine and the closing phenylalanine or tryptophan. D genes are given only for firm matches. The listing skips clone size in some rows; elsewhere it reads once, few, many or a size class.

.	TRBD2	TRBV4-2	TRBJ2-1	CASSFGSGNSYNEQFF	TGTGCCAGCAGCTTCGGTAGCGGGAATTCCTACAATGAGCAGTTCTTC
once	.	TRBV3-1/TRBV3-2	TRBJ2-2	CPRTGELFF	TGTCCCCGCACCGGGGAGCTGTTTTTT
.	TRBD1	TRBV3-1/TRBV3-2	TRBJ2-5	CASSQTGWETQYF	TGTGCCAGCAGCCAGACAGGGTGGGAGACCCAGTACTTC
.	.	TRBV18	TRBJ2-7	CASSRQQGYEQYF	TGTGCCAGCTCACGTCAACAGGGCTACGAGCAGTACTTC
once	TRBD2	TRBV5-4	TRBJ2-3	CASSLSSGNSDTQYF	TGTGCCAGCAGCTTGTCTAGCGGGAATTCAGATACGCAGTATTTT
once	.	TRBV6-2/TRBV6-3	TRBJ2-7	CASSPDSSYEQYF	TGTGCCAGCAGCCCAGACAGTTCCTACGAGCAGTACTTC
.	.	TRBV9	TRBJ1-2	CASSVAGVQGYTF	TGTGCCAGCAGCGTAGCCGGGGTTCAGGGCTACACCTTC
.	TRBD2	TRBV5-1	TRBJ2-5	CASSFGLEETQYF	TGCGCCAGCAGCTTCGGACTAGAAGAGACCCAGTACTTC
once	TRBD2	TRBV6-1	TRBJ2-2	CASSGARGATNTGELFF	TGTGCCAGCAGTGGGGCGCGGGGGGCGACGAACACCGGGGAGCTGTTTTTT
few	TRBD1	TRBV3-1/TRBV3-2	TRBJ1-6	CASSLQRDRGGKDSPLHF	TGTGCCAGCAGCCTACAAAGGGACAGGGGTGGTAAGGATTCACCCCTCCACTTT
.	.	TRBV19	TRBJ2-1	CASSIIRQLYNEQFF	TGTGCCAGTAGTATAATTCGACAGCTTTACAATGAGCAGTTCTTC
.	TRBD2	TRBV5-1	TRBJ2-3	CASSSLAGGPDTQYF	TGCGCCAGCAGCTCTTTAGCGGGAGGGCCCGATACGCAGTATTTT
.	.	TRBV5-5	TRBJ2-5	CASSFLSGQETQYF	TGTGCCAGCAGCTTCCTTAGCGGCCAAGAGACCCAGTACTTC
.	TRBD1	TRBV6-2/TRBV6-3	TRBJ1-2	CASSTDRGYGYTF	TGTGCCAGCAGCACCGACAGGGGTTATGGCTACACCTTC
.	TRBD1	TRBV6-4	TRBJ1-1	CASSDSDRGTEAFF	TGTGCCAGCAGTGACTCCGACAGGGGCACTGAAGCTTTCTTT
.	.	TRBV5-1	TRBJ2-5	CASSLQSEGTQYF	TGCGCCAGCAGCTTGCAAAGTGAGGGGACCCAGTACTTC
.	.	TRBV28	TRBJ1-5	CASTFTGNQPQHF	TGTGCCAGCACCTTTACAGGGAATCAGCCCCAGCATTTT
.	TRBD2	TRBV7-8	TRBJ2-2	CASSPRPGLAGVAAGELFF	TGTGCCAGCAGCCCTAGGCCGGGACTAGCGGGAGTGGCTGCCGGGGAGCTGTTTTTT
.	.	TRBV7-9	TRBJ2-2	CASSLALSTGELFF	TGTGCCAGCAGCTTAGCCCTGAGCACCGGGGAGCTGTTTTTT
.	.	TRBV19	TRBJ1-3	CASSGPIPLSGNTIYF	TGTGCCAGTAGCGGTCCCATACCTCTTTCTGGAAACACCATATATTTT
.	TRBD1	TRBV5-1	TRBJ2-6	CASSQGQAQAGANVLTF	TGCGCCAGCAGCCAAGGACAGGCCCAAGCTGGGGCCAACGTCCTGACTTTC
.	TRBD1	TRBV7-9	TRBJ1-5	CASSPAGTGKYQPQHF	TGTGCCAGCAGCCCAGCAGGGACAGGGAAATATCAGCCCCAGCATTTT
few	.	TRBV3-1/TRBV3-2	TRBJ1-2	CASSPDTFNYGYTF	TGTGCCAGCAGCCCGGACACGTTTAACTATGGCTACACCTTC
.	.	TRBV10-3	TRBJ2-1	CAISQESEQFF	TGTGCCATCAGCCAGGAAAGTGAGCAGTTCTTC
.	.	TRBV21-1	TRBJ2-7	CASSKGGDSPYEQYF	TGTGCCAGCAGCAAGGGGGGGGATTCTCCCTACGAGCAGTACTTC
.	.	TRBV28	TRBJ1-4	CASSISLGRSNEKLFF	TGTGCCAGCAGTATCTCCTTGGGGCGGTCTAATGAAAAACTGTTTTTT
.	TRBD2	TRBV4-2	TRBJ2-7	CASSQGSGGQYEQYF	TGTGCCAGCAGCCAAGGTAGCGGGGGGCAGTACGAGCAGTACTTC
.	TRBD2	TRBV3-1/TRBV3-2	TRBJ2-5	CASSPGLAGGLETQYF	TGTGCCAGCAGCCCGGGACTAGCGGGAGGGTTGGAGACCCAGTACTTC
.	.	TRBV12-1	TRBJ1-1	CATPPGPWNTEAFF	TGTGCCACGCCCCCAGGGCCTTGGAACACTGAAGCTTTCTTT
.	.	TRBV5-5	TRBJ2-3	CASSITGSPEWRADTQYF	TGTGCCAGCAGCATAACAGGGAGCCCGGAGTGGCGGGCAGATACGCAGTATTTT
.	.	TRBV3-1/TRBV3-2	TRBJ2-3	CASSHPLVDTQYF	TGTGCCAGCAGCCATCCCCTCGTGGATACGCAGTATTTT
.	.	TRBV10-2	TRBJ1-6	CASGETPPNSPLHF	TGCGCCAGCGGGGAGACACCTCCTAATTCACCCCTCCACTTT